This TCR beta chain was recovered during a study of regulatory T cells in long-lasting Graves disease. On the study more broadly: Graves' patients who were just diagnosed had used antithyroid drugs for under 3 months.

The time point here: newly diagnosed GD, antithyroid drugs for less than 3 months. From RNA extracted from PBMCs, the TCR library was made. The study's findings and limits: Favored usage of TRBV28, TRBJ1-2 and TRBJ2-5 was recorded in persistent disease.

This clonotype was recorded at least ten times. Its antigen remains unidentified. The length of the CDR3 is 13 residues. Trimming took off 1 base at V and 3 bases at J, with 6 bases between the two ends. The germline CDR1 and CDR2 sequences are SGHDN and FVKESK. Library construction for TCR beta used iRepertoire HTBI primers and Arm-PCR of CDR3 regions. TCRdb independently ran MiXCR on the multiplex PCR reads; one entry per CDR3 protein. In the table there are 350,000 to 450,000 distinct CDR3 sequences, 14% to 15% of which are singletons. The same data also went into a second study, on T cells in Graves' hyperthyroidism and ophthalmopathy. In that study: First-round RT-PCR with HTBI primers amplified the TCR CDR3 region. Ophthalmopathy got predicted by the model a median approximately six months before its onset.

This chain connects TRBV14 to TRBJ1-1; no clear D gene. The sample in question was peripheral blood mononuclear cells (PBMCs), obtained at new diagnosis, from a patient treated with antithyroid drugs. This receptor was obtained from a woman in her thirties with Graves disease. The CDR3 DNA reads TGTGCCAGCAGCCAAGGCACCGACACTGAAGCTTTCTTT. Its protein product is CASSQGTDTEAFF.